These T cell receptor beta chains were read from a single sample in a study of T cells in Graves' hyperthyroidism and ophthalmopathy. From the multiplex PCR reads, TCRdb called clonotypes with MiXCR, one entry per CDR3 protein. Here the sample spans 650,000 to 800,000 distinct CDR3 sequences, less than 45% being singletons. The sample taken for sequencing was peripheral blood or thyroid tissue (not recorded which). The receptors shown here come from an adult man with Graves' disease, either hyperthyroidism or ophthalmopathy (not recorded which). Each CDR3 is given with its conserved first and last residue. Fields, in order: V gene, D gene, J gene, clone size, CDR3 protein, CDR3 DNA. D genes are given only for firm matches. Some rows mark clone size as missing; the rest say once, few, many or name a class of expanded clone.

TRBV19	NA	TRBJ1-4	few	CASSIGRTKEKLFF	TGTGCCAGTAGTATCGGAAGAACAAAAGAAAAACTGTTTTTT
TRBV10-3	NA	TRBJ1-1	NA	CAWSVGQNTEAFF	TGTGCCTGGAGTGTGGGACAAAACACTGAAGCTTTCTTT
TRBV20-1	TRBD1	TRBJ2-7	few	CSASYRGHMDEQYF	TGCAGTGCTAGTTACAGGGGGCACATGGACGAGCAGTACTTC
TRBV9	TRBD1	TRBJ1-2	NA	CASSVEDRGLGYTF	TGTGCCAGCAGCGTTGAAGACAGGGGGCTCGGCTACACCTTC
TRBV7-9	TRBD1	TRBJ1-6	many	CASSLGQGDNSPLHF	TGTGCCAGCAGCCTGGGACAGGGGGACAATTCACCCCTCCACTTT
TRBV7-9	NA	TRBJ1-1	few	CASGYGGNTEAFF	TGTGCCAGCGGTTACGGAGGGAACACTGAAGCTTTCTTT
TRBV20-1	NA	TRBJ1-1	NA	CSARDGGGGYTEAFF	TGCAGTGCTAGAGATGGCGGTGGGGGGTACACTGAAGCTTTCTTT
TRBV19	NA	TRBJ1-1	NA	CASSTAAITSMNTEAFF	TGTGCCAGTAGCACGGCAGCGATAACATCAATGAACACTGAAGCTTTCTTT
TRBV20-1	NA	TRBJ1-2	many	CSASAGNGYTF	TGCAGTGCTAGTGCGGGTAATGGCTACACCTTC
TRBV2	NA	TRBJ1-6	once	CASRVGDPEGSPLHF	TGTGCCAGTCGGGTCGGGGACCCAGAAGGTTCACCCCTCCACTTT
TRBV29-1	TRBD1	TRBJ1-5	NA	CSVADRGSQPQHF	TGCAGCGTTGCGGACAGGGGCAGTCAGCCCCAGCATTTT
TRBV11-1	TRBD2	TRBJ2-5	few	CASSSGLAGVGYQETQYF	TGTGCCAGCAGCTCGGGACTAGCGGGAGTAGGGTACCAAGAGACCCAGTACTTC
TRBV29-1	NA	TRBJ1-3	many	CSGISGNTIYF	TGCAGCGGGATCTCTGGAAACACCATATATTTT
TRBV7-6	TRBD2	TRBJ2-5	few	CATRTSGSYETQYF	TGTGCCACCCGGACTAGCGGGAGTTATGAGACCCAGTACTTC
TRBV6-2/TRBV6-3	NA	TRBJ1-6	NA	CASSYGTVSPPHF	TGTGCCAGCAGTTACGGGACGGTGTCACCCCCCCACTTT
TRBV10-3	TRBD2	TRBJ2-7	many	CAIGRPGGYEQYF	TGTGCCATCGGTCGGCCGGGAGGATACGAGCAGTACTTC
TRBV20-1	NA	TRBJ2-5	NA	CSARDSARLVGETQYF	TGCAGTGCTAGAGATTCGGCTAGACTAGTAGGCGAGACCCAGTACTTC
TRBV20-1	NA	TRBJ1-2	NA	CSASKESNYGYTF	TGCAGTGCTAGCAAGGAATCTAACTATGGCTACACCTTC
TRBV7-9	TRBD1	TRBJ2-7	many	CASSLGSGGEQYF	TGTGCCAGCAGCTTAGGCTCAGGGGGCGAGCAGTACTTC
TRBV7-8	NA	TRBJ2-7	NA	CASSFGGLGYEQYF	TGCGCCAGCAGCTTTGGGGGGCTAGGTTACGAGCAGTACTTC
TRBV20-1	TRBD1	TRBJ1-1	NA	CSARPGQGLKKAFF	TGCAGTGCTAGACCCGGACAGGGCCTTAAAAAAGCTTTCTTT
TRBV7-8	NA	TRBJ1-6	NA	CASSQGRVDRSPLHF	TGTGCCAGCAGCCAAGGTAGGGTCGACCGCTCACCCCTCCACTTT
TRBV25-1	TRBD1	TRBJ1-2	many	CASTGIPGQGGYFYGYTF	TGTGCCAGCACTGGGATTCCGGGACAGGGAGGCTACTTCTATGGCTACACCTTC
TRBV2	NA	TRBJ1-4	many	CASSPFQGTNEKLFF	TGTGCCAGCAGTCCTTTTCAGGGGACTAATGAAAAACTGTTTTTT
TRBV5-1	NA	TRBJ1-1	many	CASSLADGTEAFF	TGCGCCAGCAGCTTGGCCGATGGGACTGAAGCTTTCTTT
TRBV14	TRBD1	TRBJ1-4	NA	CASSHRTGRNEKLFF	TGTGCCAGCAGCCACCGGACAGGCCGGAATGAAAAACTGTTTTTT
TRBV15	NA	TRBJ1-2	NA	CATSREIGGYTF	TGTGCCACCAGCAGAGAAATAGGAGGCTACACCTTC
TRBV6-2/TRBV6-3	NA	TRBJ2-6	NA	CASSYPRPLSGANVLTF	TGTGCCAGCAGTTACCCACGACCGCTCTCTGGGGCCAACGTCCTGACTTTC
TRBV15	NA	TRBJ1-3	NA	CATSRTQVNPVYF	TGTGCCACCAGCAGGACACAGGTCAACCCAGTATATTTT
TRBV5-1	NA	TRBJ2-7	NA	CASSGPYGTSYEQYF	TGTGCCAGCAGCGGACCATATGGTACCTCCTACGAGCAGTACTTC
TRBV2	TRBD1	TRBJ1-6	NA	CASSGGQGVGNSPLHF	TGTGCCAGCAGTGGGGGACAGGGGGTAGGGAATTCACCCCTCCACTTT
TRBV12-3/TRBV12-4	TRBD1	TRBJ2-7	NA	CASRGTVGEQYF	TGTGCCAGCAGAGGGACAGTCGGCGAGCAGTACTTC
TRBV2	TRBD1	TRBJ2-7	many	CASSEGRGLYEQYF	TGTGCCAGCAGTGAAGGCAGGGGGCTCTACGAGCAGTACTTC
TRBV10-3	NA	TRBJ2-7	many	CAISASATYEQYF	TGTGCCATCAGTGCGAGCGCAACCTACGAGCAGTACTTC
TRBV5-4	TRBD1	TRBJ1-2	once	CASSPKDRVGREAF	TGTGCCAGCAGCCCCAAGGACAGGGTCGGGAGGGAAGCTTTC
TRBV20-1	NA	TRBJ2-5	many	CSARAGLGLQETQYF	TGCAGTGCTAGGGCGGGTCTAGGGCTTCAAGAGACCCAGTACTTC
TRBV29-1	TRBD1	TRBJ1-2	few	CSAPGTEDYGYTF	TGCAGCGCCCCCGGGACAGAGGACTATGGCTACACCTTC
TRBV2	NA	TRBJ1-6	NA	CASSEGTRDQPLHF	TGTGCCAGCAGTGAGGGAACACGGGATCAGCCCCTCCACTTT
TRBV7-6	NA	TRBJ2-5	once	CASGDGGWETQYF	TGTGCCAGCGGGGACGGCGGTTGGGAGACCCAGTACTTC
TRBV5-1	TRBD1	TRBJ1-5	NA	CASSPSPGQGARGPQHF	TGCGCCAGCAGCCCTAGCCCGGGACAGGGGGCGCGAGGGCCCCAGCATTTT
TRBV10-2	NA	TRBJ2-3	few	CASSESRGADTQYF	TGCGCCAGCAGTGAGAGTAGGGGGGCGGATACGCAGTATTTT
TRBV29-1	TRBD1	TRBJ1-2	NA	CSAATGVYGYTF	TGCAGCGCAGCGACAGGGGTCTATGGCTACACCTTC
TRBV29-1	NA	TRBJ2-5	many	CSVAAETQYF	TGCAGCGTTGCGGCAGAGACCCAGTACTTC
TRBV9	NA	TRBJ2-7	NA	CASSPLRGAAYEQYF	TGTGCCAGCAGCCCCCTGAGAGGGGCAGCCTACGAGCAGTACTTC
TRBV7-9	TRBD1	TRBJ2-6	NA	CASSFQDRFPGANVLTF	TGTGCCAGCAGCTTTCAGGACAGGTTTCCTGGGGCCAACGTCCTGACTTTC
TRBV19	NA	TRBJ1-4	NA	CASGRDASNEKLFF	TGTGCCAGTGGCCGGGACGCATCTAATGAAAAACTGTTTTTT
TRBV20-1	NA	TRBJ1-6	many	CSALKGDSPLHF	TGCAGTGCCCTCAAAGGTGATTCACCCCTCCACTTT
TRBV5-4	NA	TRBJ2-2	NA	CASGLAVSGRGGELFF	TGTGCCAGCGGCTTGGCCGTCTCGGGGCGAGGCGGGGAGCTGTTTTTT
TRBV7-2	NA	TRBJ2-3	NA	CASSLGIRDTQYF	TGTGCCAGCAGCTTAGGTATTAGAGACACGCAGTATTTT
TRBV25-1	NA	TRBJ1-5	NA	CASLGADQPQHF	TGTGCCAGCTTGGGGGCTGACCAGCCCCAGCATTTT
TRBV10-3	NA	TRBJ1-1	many	CAISERGMNTEAFF	TGTGCCATCAGTGAGAGGGGAATGAACACTGAAGCTTTCTTT
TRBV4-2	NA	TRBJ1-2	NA	CASSQESLRAGAGDGYTF	TGTGCCAGCAGCCAAGAATCTTTGCGTGCAGGGGCGGGGGATGGCTACACCTTC
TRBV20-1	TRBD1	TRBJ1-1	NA	CSAWDSGYTEAFF	TGCAGTGCCTGGGACAGTGGGTACACTGAAGCTTTCTTT